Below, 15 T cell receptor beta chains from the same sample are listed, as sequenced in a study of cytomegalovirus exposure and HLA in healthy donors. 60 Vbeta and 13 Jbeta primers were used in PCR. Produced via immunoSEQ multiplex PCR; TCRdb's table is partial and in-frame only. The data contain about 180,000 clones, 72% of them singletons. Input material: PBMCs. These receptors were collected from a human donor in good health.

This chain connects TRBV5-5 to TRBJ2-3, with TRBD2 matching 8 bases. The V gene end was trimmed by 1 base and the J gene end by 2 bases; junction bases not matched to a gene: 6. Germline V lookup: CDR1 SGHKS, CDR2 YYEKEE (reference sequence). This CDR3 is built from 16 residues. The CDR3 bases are TGTGCCAGCAGCTTGTCCGGCGGGGGGAACACAGATACGCAGTATTTT. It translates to CASSLSGGGNTDTQYF.

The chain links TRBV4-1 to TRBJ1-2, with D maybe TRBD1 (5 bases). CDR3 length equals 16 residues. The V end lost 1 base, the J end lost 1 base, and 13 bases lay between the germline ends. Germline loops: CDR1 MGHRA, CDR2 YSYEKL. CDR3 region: CASSQVRASGNYGYTF. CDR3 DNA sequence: TGCGCCAGCAGCCAAGTCAGGGCTAGTGGTAACTATGGCTACACCTTC.

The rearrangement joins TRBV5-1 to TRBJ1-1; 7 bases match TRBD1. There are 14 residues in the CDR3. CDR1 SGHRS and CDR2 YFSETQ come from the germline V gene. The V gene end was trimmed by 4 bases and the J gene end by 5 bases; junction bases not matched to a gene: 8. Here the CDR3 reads CASSQTTGRTEAFF. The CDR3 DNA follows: TGCGCCAGCAGCCAAACGACAGGGCGGACTGAAGCTTTCTTT.

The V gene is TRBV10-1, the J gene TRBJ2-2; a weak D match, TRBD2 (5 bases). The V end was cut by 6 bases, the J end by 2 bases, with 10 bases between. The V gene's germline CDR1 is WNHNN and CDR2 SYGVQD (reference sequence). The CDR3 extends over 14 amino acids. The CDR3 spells CASSEGLNTGELFF. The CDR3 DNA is TGCGCCAGCAGCGAGGGCCTTAACACCGGGGAGCTGTTTTTT.

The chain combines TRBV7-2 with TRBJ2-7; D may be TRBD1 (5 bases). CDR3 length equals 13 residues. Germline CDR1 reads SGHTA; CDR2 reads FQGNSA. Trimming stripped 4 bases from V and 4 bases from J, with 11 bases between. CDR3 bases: TGTGCCAGCAGCTCACATCAGGGTTACGAGCAGTACTTC. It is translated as CASSSHQGYEQYF.

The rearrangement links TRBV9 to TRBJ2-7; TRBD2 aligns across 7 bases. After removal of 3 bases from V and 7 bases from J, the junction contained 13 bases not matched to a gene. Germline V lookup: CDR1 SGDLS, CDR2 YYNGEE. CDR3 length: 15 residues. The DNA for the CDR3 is TGTGCCAGCAGCGGCGGGGGATCCGGGAGGAATGAGCAGTACTTC. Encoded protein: CASSGGGSGRNEQYF. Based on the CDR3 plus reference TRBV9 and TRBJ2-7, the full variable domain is DSGVTQTPKHLITATGQRVTLRCSPRSGDLSVYWYQQSLDQGLQFLIQYYNGEERAKGNILERFSAQQFPDLHSELNLSSLELGDSALYFCASSGGGSGRNEQYFGPGTRLTVT.

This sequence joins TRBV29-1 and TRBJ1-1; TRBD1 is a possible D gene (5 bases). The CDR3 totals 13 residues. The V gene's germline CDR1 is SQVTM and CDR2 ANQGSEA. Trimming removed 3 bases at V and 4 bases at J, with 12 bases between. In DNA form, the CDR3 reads TGCAGCGTTGACATCTCCGGGGGCACTGAAGCTTTCTTT. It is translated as CSVDISGGTEAFF.

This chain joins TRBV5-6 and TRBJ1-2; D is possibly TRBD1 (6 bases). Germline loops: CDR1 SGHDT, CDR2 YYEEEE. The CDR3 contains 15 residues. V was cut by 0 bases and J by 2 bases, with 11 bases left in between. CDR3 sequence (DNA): TGTGCCAGCAGCTTGGTCGGGACAAGGAACTATGGCTACACCTTC. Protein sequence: CASSLVGTRNYGYTF.

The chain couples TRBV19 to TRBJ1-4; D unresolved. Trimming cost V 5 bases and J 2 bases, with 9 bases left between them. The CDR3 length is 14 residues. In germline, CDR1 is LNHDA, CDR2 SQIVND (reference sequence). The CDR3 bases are TGTGCCAGTAGTTCCCGAGCGACTAATGAAAAACTGTTTTTT. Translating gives CASSSRATNEKLFF.

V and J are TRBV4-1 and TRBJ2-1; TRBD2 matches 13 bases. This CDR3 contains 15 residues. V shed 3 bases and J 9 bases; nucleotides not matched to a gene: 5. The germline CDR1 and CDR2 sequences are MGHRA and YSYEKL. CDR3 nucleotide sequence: TGCGCCAGCAGCCAGACGGGACTAGCGGGGAGTGAGCAGTTCTTC. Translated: CASSQTGLAGSEQFF.

The CDR3 DNA reads TGCGCCAGCAGCCAAGAAAACGGGAAACAGTACTTC. This encodes CASSQENGKQYF. The chain carries TRBV4-1 and TRBJ2-7; possible D gene TRBD2, 5 bases. Germline V gene data show CDR1 as MGHRA and CDR2 as YSYEKL. Trimming took 0 bases from V and 10 from J, leaving 10 bases between them. The CDR3 extends over 12 amino acids.

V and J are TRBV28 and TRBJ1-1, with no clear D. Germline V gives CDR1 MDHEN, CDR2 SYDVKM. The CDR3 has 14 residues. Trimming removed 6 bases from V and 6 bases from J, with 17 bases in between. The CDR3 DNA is TGTGCCAGCAGACATGACTTTCCGTCGGCTGAAGCTTTCTTT. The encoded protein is CASRHDFPSAEAFF.

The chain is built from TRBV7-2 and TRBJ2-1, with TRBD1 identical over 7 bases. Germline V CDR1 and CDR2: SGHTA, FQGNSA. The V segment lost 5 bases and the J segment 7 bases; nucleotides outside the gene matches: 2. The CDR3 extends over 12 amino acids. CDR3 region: CASSRRGNEQFF. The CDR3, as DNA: TGTGCCAGCAGCCGCAGGGGGAATGAGCAGTTCTTC.

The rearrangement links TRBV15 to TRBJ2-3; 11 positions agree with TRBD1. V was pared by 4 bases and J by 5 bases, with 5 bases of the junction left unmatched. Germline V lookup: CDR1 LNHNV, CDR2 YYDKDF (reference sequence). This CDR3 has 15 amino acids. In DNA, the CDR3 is TGTGCCACCAGCAAGGACAGGGGGCTGGGAGATACGCAGTATTTT. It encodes CATSKDRGLGDTQYF.

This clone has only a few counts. In DNA, the CDR3 is TGTGCCAGCAGCTTCGGACAGGGGGACGAGCAGTACTTC. It encodes CASSFGQGDEQYF. This chain links TRBV7-3 with TRBJ2-7; TRBD1 matches at 10 bases. V gave up 3 bases and J gave up 5 bases; unmatched junction bases: 1. Germline V gives CDR1 SGHTA, CDR2 FQGTGA. This CDR3 comprises 13 residues.